This T cell receptor beta chain was documented in a study of T cell clonality in common variable immunodeficiency. The study's findings and limits: Reportedly, TCR beta sequences from common variable immunodeficiency showed fewer deletions and N-nucleotide insertions. Fewer TCRbeta clones were shared among CVID subjects than controls.

The protocol was immunoSEQ multiplex PCR, while the TCRdb copy is restricted to in-frame clones and leaves out a portion. The table records about 20,000 clones without singletons, the ten largest covering about 2.5%. This clone was found a few times. The antigen remains unidentified. The CDR3 extends 3 residues past the end of the read, so its final part is completed from the germline J gene. Germline CDR1 is SGHTA and CDR2 is FQGNSA. The CDR3 spans 13 residues. Trimming stripped 6 bases from V and 5 bases from J, with 13 bases between. This chain joins TRBV7-2 and TRBJ2-5, with D possibly being TRBD1 (5 bases). Sequenced sample: peripheral blood mononuclear cells. The sequence was obtained from a human donor with common variable immunodeficiency. CDR3 DNA (partial): TGTGCCAGCAGGAAACCCGCAGGGGAGACC. Protein product: CASRKPAGET. The whole CDR3 is CASRKPAGETQYF.